A single sample is the source of the 2 T cell receptor beta chains below, sequenced in a study of identical twins. TCRdb redid the calling of the 5' RACE reads with MiXCR, one entry per CDR3 protein. The repertoire holds some 1,700,000 distinct CDR3 sequences, with more than 30% as singletons. Sequenced input: cord blood. These receptors all come from a newborn girl in good health.

Regarding this clonotype: This may arise from a read error, as a much more abundant clone is one base away. The rearrangement joins TRBV14 to TRBJ2-5, with D hard to call. This CDR3 comprises 12 residues. CDR1 and CDR2 (germline): SGHDN, FVKESK. Trimming cost V 1 base and J 11 bases, with 11 bases left between them. The CDR3 nucleotides are TGTGCCAGCAGCCAAGTCAACAATGAGCAGTACTTC. Its protein product is CASSQVNNEQYF.

The V call is TRBV28, the J call TRBJ1-1; unclear D gene. Trimming took off 3 bases at V and 0 bases at J, with 11 bases between the two ends. The CDR3 extends over 15 amino acids. From germline, CDR1 is MDHEN and CDR2 SYDVKM. CDR3 sequence reads: CASSFSSDLNTEAFF. The CDR3 nucleotides are TGTGCCAGCAGTTTTTCTTCAGACTTGAACACTGAAGCTTTCTTT.